A selection of T cell receptor beta chains follows, all from one sample in a study of PD-1 blockade in classical Hodgkin lymphoma. Generated by immunoSEQ multiplex PCR, the TCRdb table keeps only in-frame clones and is missing some. The table records some 52,000 clones, roughly 86% of them present only once. Sequenced here: peripheral blood mononuclear cells (PBMCs), sampled before the fourth cycle of nivolumab. The receptors shown here come from a human donor with classical Hodgkin lymphoma. Each CDR3 is given with its conserved first and last residue. Fields, in order: J gene, clone size, V gene, D gene, CDR3 protein, CDR3 DNA. A D gene is named only where the DNA matches it firmly. Size is omitted from some rows. Given values are once, few, many or a class for expanded clones.

J: TRBJ2-3; size: -; V: TRBV2; D: -; CDR3: CASSGGLVPPTQYF; DNA: TGTGCCAGCAGTGGTGGGCTAGTTCCTCCTACGCAGTATTTT
J: TRBJ2-6; size: few; V: TRBV18; D: -; CDR3: CASSPGRTGANVLTF; DNA: TGTGCCAGCTCACCGGGGAGAACTGGGGCCAACGTCCTGACTTTC
J: TRBJ2-7; size: -; V: TRBV19; D: -; CDR3: CASSTPGGPYEQYF; DNA: TGTGCCAGTAGTACCCCCGGGGGCCCCTACGAGCAGTACTTC
J: TRBJ2-1; size: -; V: TRBV27; D: -; CDR3: CASRRAKNEQFF; DNA: TGTGCCAGCAGACGTGCGAAAAATGAGCAGTTCTTC
J: TRBJ2-3; size: -; V: TRBV10-3; D: TRBD2; CDR3: CAISDPGLAGRTSTDTQYF; DNA: TGTGCCATCAGTGATCCCGGACTAGCGGGGCGCACTAGCACAGATACGCAGTATTTT
J: TRBJ2-7; size: -; V: TRBV28; D: -; CDR3: CASSFLSGGYEQYF; DNA: TGTGCCAGCAGTTTTCTCAGCGGTGGATACGAGCAGTACTTC
J: TRBJ1-5; size: -; V: TRBV5-6; D: -; CDR3: CASSSRPNQPQHF; DNA: TGTGCCAGCAGCAGCCGGCCCAATCAGCCCCAGCATTTT
J: TRBJ2-4; size: once; V: TRBV7-3; D: TRBD1; CDR3: CASSTMDRGDGIQYF; DNA: TGTGCCAGCAGCACCATGGACAGGGGTGATGGCATTCAGTACTTC
J: TRBJ1-1; size: few; V: TRBV5-1; D: -; CDR3: CASSPVGGHTEAFF; DNA: TGCGCCAGCAGCCCTGTGGGGGGTCACACTGAAGCTTTCTTT
J: TRBJ2-2; size: -; V: TRBV11-2; D: -; CDR3: CASSRGTLANTGELFF; DNA: TGTGCCAGCAGCCGGGGGACACTCGCGAACACCGGGGAGCTGTTTTTT
J: TRBJ1-2; size: -; V: TRBV29-1; D: TRBD1; CDR3: CSVGDRVQVYGYTF; DNA: TGCAGCGTGGGGGACAGGGTTCAGGTCTATGGCTACACCTTC
J: TRBJ2-5; size: -; V: TRBV5-4; D: TRBD2; CDR3: CASSLLAGGGKTQYF; DNA: TGTGCCAGCAGCCTACTAGCGGGAGGTGGGAAGACCCAGTACTTC
J: TRBJ1-4; size: -; V: TRBV7-2; D: TRBD1; CDR3: CASSLFGRGHEKLFF; DNA: TGTGCCAGCAGCTTATTTGGCAGGGGGCATGAAAAACTGTTTTTT
J: TRBJ2-5; size: -; V: TRBV11-2; D: -; CDR3: CASSLVRSGLAWETQYF; DNA: TGTGCCAGCAGCTTAGTCAGGTCTGGGCTAGCCTGGGAGACCCAGTACTTC
J: TRBJ1-4; size: once; V: TRBV29-1; D: -; CDR3: CSAATGYNEKLFF; DNA: TGCAGCGCTGCGACAGGATATAATGAAAAACTGTTTTTT
J: TRBJ2-7; size: once; V: TRBV11-3; D: -; CDR3: CASGRGGQEQYF; DNA: TGTGCCAGCGGCCGCGGAGGGCAGGAGCAGTACTTC
J: TRBJ1-4; size: -; V: TRBV4-2; D: TRBD1; CDR3: CASSLQGRDRVKKLFF; DNA: TGTGCCAGCAGCCTACAGGGCCGGGACAGGGTTAAAAAACTGTTTTTT
J: TRBJ1-5; size: -; V: TRBV6-5; D: -; CDR3: CASSQRGDQPQHF; DNA: TGTGCCAGCAGCCAGAGAGGGGATCAGCCCCAGCATTTT